This entry concerns a single TCR beta chain. It was RNA transcripts that yielded the amplified TCR beta CDR3 regions. When the TCR CDR3 underwent first-round RT-PCR, the HTBI primer set was used. TCRdb ran MiXCR on the multiplex PCR reads and lists one entry per CDR3 protein. The table has fewer than 900,000 distinct CDR3 sequences, roughly 17% seen once; the top ten hold 8.4%. CDR1 and CDR2 from the germline V gene are MNHNS and SASEGT. J gave up 4 bases and V 5 bases, and 7 bases lay outside the gene matches. This CDR3 has 15 amino acids. This sample is drawn from a study of T cells in Graves' hyperthyroidism and ophthalmopathy. The overall study: Upon initial diagnosis and before any treatment, peripheral blood was collected.

Diagnoses were established using clinical symptoms, serum thyroxine and TRAb, thyroid ultrasound and orbital computed tomography. The chain is built from TRBV6-1 and TRBJ1-2, with 10 bases identical to TRBD1. Sequenced input: blood. The receptor was derived from a man between 18 and 29 years old with Graves' hyperthyroidism. The CDR3: CASSPWDRGGYGYTF. CDR3 DNA: TGTGCCAGCAGTCCGTGGGACAGGGGAGGCTATGGCTACACCTTC.